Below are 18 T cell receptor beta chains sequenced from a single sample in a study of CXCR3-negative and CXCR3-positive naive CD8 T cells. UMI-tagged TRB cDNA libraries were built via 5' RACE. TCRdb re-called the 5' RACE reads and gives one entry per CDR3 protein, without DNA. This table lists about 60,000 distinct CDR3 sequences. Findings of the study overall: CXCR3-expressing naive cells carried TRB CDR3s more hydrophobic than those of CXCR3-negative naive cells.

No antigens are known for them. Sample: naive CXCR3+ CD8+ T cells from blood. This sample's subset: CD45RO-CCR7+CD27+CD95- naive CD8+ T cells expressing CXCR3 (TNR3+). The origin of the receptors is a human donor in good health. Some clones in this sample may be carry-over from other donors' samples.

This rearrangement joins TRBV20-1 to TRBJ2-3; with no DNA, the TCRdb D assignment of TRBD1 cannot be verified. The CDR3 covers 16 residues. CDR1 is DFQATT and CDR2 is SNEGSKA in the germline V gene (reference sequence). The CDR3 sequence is CSAIKWTGSVKDTQYF.

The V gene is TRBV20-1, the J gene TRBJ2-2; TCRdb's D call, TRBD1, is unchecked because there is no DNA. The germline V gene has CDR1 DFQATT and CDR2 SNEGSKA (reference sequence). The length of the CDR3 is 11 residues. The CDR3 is CSVGGTGELFF.

The CDR3 spells CASTSVLPNEQFF. J is TRBJ2-1 and V is TRBV7-9. Germline CDR1 and CDR2: SEHNR and FQNEAQ (reference sequence). The CDR3 extends over 13 amino acids.

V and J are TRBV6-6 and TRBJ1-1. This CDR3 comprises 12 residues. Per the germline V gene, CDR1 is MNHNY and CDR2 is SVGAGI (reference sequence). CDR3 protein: CASRLPDGEAFF.

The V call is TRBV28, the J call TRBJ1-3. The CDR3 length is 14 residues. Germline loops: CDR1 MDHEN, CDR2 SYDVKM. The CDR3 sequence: CASSSLSSGNTIYF.

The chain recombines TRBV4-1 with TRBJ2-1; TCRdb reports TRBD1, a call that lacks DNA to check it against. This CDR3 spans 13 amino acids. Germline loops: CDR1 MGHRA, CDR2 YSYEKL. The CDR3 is CATSPGILGEQFF.

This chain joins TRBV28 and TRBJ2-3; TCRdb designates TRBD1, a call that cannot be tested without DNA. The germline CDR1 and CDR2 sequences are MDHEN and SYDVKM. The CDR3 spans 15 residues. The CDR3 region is CASRETGVLTDTQYF.

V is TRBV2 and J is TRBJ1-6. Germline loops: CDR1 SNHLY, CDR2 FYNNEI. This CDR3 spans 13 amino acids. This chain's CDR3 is CALLRSYNSPLHF.

The CDR3 sequence is CSVFTGQVSTDTQYF. The V gene is TRBV29-1, the J gene TRBJ2-3; the TCRdb D gene call, TRBD1, has no DNA to confirm it. This CDR3 has 15 residues. Germline-derived CDR1 and CDR2 are SQVTM and ANQGSEA.

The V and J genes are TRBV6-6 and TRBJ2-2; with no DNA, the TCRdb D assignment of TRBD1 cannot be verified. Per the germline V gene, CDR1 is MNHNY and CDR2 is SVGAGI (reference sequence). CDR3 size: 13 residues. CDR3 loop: CASSWDTSGELFF.

CDR3 sequence: CASPIDRDRGFYEQYF. The chain recombines TRBV5-1 with TRBJ2-7; as DNA is missing, the TRBD1 call by TCRdb cannot be tested. This CDR3 contains 16 residues. Germline CDR1 and CDR2: SGHRS and YFSETQ.

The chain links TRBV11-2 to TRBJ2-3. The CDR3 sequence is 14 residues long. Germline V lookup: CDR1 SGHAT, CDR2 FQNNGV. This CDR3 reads CASSLTENTDTQYF.

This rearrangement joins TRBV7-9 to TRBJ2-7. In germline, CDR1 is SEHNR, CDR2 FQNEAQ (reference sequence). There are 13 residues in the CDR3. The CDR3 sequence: CASSLWSGYEQYF.

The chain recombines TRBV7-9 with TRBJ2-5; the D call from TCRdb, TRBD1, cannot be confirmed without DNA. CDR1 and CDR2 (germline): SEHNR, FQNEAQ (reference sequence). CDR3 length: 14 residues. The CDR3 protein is CASSSRDSQETQYF.

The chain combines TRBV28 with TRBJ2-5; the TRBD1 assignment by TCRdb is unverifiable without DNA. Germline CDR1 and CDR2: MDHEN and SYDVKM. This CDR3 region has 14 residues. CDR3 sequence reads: CASSLYREAETQYF.

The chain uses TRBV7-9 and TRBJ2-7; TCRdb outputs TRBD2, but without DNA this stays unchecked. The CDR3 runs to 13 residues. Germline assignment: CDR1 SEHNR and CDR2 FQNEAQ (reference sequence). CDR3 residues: CASSKGLAYEQYF.

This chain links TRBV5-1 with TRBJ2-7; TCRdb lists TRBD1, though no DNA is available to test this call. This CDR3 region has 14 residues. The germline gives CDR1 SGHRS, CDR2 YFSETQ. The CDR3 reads CASSLGQGVDEQYF.

CDR3 residues: CASSRLLGGNEQFF. J is TRBJ2-1 and V is TRBV14; with no DNA, the TCRdb D assignment of TRBD1 cannot be verified. The germline V gene encodes CDR1 SGHDN and CDR2 FVKESK. CDR3 length: 14 residues.